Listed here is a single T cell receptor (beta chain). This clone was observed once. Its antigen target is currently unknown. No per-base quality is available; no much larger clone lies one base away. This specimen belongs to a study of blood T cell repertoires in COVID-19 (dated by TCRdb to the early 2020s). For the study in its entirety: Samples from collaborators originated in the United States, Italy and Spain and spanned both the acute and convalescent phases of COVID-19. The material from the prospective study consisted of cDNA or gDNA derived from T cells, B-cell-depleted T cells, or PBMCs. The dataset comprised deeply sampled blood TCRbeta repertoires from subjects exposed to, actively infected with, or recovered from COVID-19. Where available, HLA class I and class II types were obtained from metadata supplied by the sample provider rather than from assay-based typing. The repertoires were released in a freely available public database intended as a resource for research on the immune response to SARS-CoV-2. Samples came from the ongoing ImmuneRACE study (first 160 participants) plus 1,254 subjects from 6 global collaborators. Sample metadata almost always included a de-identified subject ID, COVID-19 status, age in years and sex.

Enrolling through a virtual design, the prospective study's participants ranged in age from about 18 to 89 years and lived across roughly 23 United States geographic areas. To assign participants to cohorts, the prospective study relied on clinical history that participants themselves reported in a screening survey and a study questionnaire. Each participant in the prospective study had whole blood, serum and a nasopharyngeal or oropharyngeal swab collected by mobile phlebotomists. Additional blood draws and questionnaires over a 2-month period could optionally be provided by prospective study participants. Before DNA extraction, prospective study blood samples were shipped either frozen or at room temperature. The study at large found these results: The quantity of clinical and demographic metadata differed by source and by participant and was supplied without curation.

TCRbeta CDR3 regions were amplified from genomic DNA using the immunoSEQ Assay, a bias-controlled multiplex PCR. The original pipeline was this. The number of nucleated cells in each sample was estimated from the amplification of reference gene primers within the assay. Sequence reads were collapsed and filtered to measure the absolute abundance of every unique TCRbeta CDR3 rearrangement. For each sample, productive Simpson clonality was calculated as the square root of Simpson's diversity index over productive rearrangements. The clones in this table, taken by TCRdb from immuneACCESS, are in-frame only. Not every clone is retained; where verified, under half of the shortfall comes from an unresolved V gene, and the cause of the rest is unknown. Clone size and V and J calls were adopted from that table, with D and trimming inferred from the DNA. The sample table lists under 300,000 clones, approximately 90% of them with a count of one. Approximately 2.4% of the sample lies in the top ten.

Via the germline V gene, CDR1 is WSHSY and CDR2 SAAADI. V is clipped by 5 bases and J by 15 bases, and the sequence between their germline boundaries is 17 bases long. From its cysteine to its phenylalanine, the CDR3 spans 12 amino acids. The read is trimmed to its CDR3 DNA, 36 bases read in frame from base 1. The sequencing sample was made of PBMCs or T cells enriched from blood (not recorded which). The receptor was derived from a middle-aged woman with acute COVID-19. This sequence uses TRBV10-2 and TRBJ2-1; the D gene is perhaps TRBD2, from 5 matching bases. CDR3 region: CASSSVRKEGFF. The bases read TGCGCCAGCAGTAGCGTTAGGAAAGAGGGGTTCTTC.